The 15 T cell receptor beta chains reported below all come from one sample, sequenced in a study of neurological immune-mediated disorders. TCRdb reprocessed the 5' RACE reads with MiXCR, giving one entry per CDR3 protein. Of approximately 130,000 distinct CDR3 sequences in the sample, roughly 3.2% were seen once. Sequenced material: PBMCs. These TCRs come from a young woman with multiple sclerosis.

This clonotype showed up many times. The chain joins TRBV7-8 to TRBJ1-1; weak D call: TRBD1 (6 bases). The CDR3 has 14 residues. The germline V gene has CDR1 SGHVS and CDR2 FQNEAQ. Between the trimmed V and J ends, which lost 3 bases and 2 bases, there was a span of 10 bases. The CDR3 region is CASSLGGANTEAFF. Written as DNA, the CDR3 is TGTGCCAGCAGCTTGGGGGGGGCAAACACTGAAGCTTTCTTT.

This clonotype was counted ten times or more. V and J are TRBV7-9 and TRBJ1-1; D not certain. Germline CDR1 reads SEHNR; CDR2 reads FQNEAQ (reference sequence). Trimming pared 0 bases from V and 2 bases from J, leaving 7 bases between. The CDR3 spans 14 residues. The CDR3 region has the DNA TGTGCCAGCAGCTTAGCCCCAGGAAACACTGAAGCTTTCTTT. Amino acids: CASSLAPGNTEAFF.

This clonotype has ten or more counts. The rearrangement links TRBV7-9 to TRBJ2-7, with D perhaps matching TRBD1 (6 bases). Germline CDR1 and CDR2: SEHNR and FQNEAQ (reference sequence). V lost 1 base to trimming and J lost 4 bases, with 11 bases between them. The length of the CDR3 is 14 residues. CDR3 nucleotides: TGTGCCAGCAGCTTAGGGGGGCTCAGGTACGAGCAGTACTTC. Its translation: CASSLGGLRYEQYF.

This clonotype was detected ten times or more. The chain links TRBV12-3 or TRBV12-4 to TRBJ2-3; 8 bases align to TRBD2. Losses at the gene ends were 2 bases for V and 6 bases for J; bases not matched to a gene: 22. CDR3 length: 20 residues. CDR3: CASSLNRLVGAGDGGDTQYF. CDR3 DNA: TGTGCCAGCAGTTTAAACCGCCTCGTCGGAGCGGGAGATGGCGGTGATACGCAGTATTTT.

There are many counts of this clonotype. This chain uses TRBV10-3 with TRBJ2-1, with D hard to call. Trimming stripped 0 bases from V and 8 bases from J, with 14 bases between. Germline V gives CDR1 ENHRY, CDR2 SYGVKD. CDR3 length equals 15 residues. In DNA form, the CDR3 reads TGTGCCATCAGTGAGTCAAAGACCGGCGTCGATGAGCAGTTCTTC. Translated: CAISESKTGVDEQFF.

In this sample, this clonotype turned up many times. This chain links TRBV7-2 with TRBJ1-2; 7 nucleotides match TRBD1. After removal of 5 bases from V and 8 bases from J, the junction contained 11 bases not matched to a gene. Germline V CDR1 and CDR2: SGHTA, FQGNSA. CDR3 length: 14 amino acids. DNA for the CDR3: TGTGCCAGCAGCACGGGGGGACAGTTATTCGGCTACACCTTC. This sequence encodes CASSTGGQLFGYTF. Combining the CDR3 with reference TRBV7-2 and TRBJ1-2 gives the whole variable domain GAGVSQSPSNKVTEKGKDVELRCDPISGHTALYWYRQSLGQGLEFLIYFQGNSAPDKSGLPSDRFSAERTGGSVSTLTIQRTQQEDSAVYLCASSTGGQLFGYTFGSGTRLTVV.

This clonotype appeared many times. This sequence joins TRBV7-2 and TRBJ2-7, with 10 bases matching TRBD2. Germline trimming cut 5 bases from V and 0 bases from J; bases unmatched to any gene: 4. This CDR3 has 15 amino acids. In germline, CDR1 is SGHTA, CDR2 FQGNSA. CDR3 DNA: TGTGCCAGCAGCAGCTCTAGCGGGAGCTCCTACGAGCAGTACTTC. It translates to CASSSSSGSSYEQYF.

In its sample, this clonotype was seen many times. This chain links TRBV7-9 with TRBJ1-1; no definite D call. Germline CDR1 reads SEHNR; CDR2 reads FQNEAQ (reference sequence). V lost 1 base and J lost 4, with 10 bases in between. CDR3 length: 14 amino acids. The CDR3 spells CASSLDRGITEAFF. CDR3 DNA: TGTGCCAGCAGCTTAGACAGAGGGATCACTGAAGCTTTCTTT.

This clonotype has a count of ten or more. The chain links TRBV5-1 to TRBJ1-3, with TRBD1 matching over 8 bases. Germline V lookup: CDR1 SGHRS, CDR2 YFSETQ. Losses at the gene ends were 4 bases for V and 9 bases for J; bases not matched to a gene: 15. This CDR3 spans 16 amino acids. The CDR3 coding sequence is TGCGCCAGCAGCGGACAGGGACTGAGCTCCTCTGGCACCATATATTTT. Encoded protein: CASSGQGLSSSGTIYF.

Many counts were recorded for this clonotype. The V call is TRBV20-1, the J call TRBJ2-7; D may be TRBD1 or TRBD2 (5 bases each). Germline CDR1 and CDR2: DFQATT and SNEGSKA (reference sequence). Trimming pared 0 bases from V and 7 bases from J, leaving 13 bases between. CDR3 length equals 13 residues. The CDR3 DNA is TGCAGTGCTAGAGACGGTATGGGGGTGGAGCAGTACTTC. This codes for CSARDGMGVEQYF.

At least ten counts were recorded for this clonotype. The chain employs TRBV5-1 and TRBJ2-5, with D possibly TRBD1 on 6 matching bases. CDR1 is SGHRS and CDR2 is YFSETQ in the germline V gene. The CDR3 sequence is 15 residues long. V gave up 4 bases and J gave up 1 base, with 14 bases separating them. CDR3 sequence: CASSAGTQLQETQYF. CDR3 coding DNA: TGCGCCAGCAGCGCCGGGACACAACTCCAAGAGACCCAGTACTTC.

In this sample, this clonotype turned up many times. J is TRBJ2-3 and V is TRBV20-1, with D possibly matching TRBD2 (6 bases). The V gene's germline CDR1 is DFQATT and CDR2 SNEGSKA (reference sequence). The CDR3 runs 14 residues. Trimming shortened V by 5 bases and J by 3 bases, and 15 bases separated the two germline ends. CDR3 residues: CSAPRSGLTDTQYF. The CDR3 DNA follows: TGCAGTGCTCCTAGAAGCGGGCTTACAGATACGCAGTATTTT.

This clonotype was seen many times. This sequence joins TRBV12-3 or TRBV12-4 and TRBJ2-2; 11 nucleotides match TRBD2. With V trimmed by 3 bases and J by 6 bases, 9 bases remained unmatched. The CDR3 runs to 17 residues. The CDR3 sequence: CASSLATSGNEAGELFF. DNA for the CDR3: TGTGCCAGCAGTTTGGCGACTAGCGGGAACGAAGCCGGGGAGCTGTTTTTT.

The rearrangement joins TRBV27 to TRBJ2-7; weak D call: TRBD2 (6 bases). The V gene lost 6 bases and the J gene lost 6 bases, with 15 bases spanning the gap. The CDR3 is 13 amino acids. Germline-derived CDR1 and CDR2 are MNHEY and SMNVEV (reference sequence). This CDR3 is CASRPGSIAEQYF. In DNA form, the CDR3 reads TGTGCCAGCAGACCCGGGAGTATCGCCGAGCAGTACTTC.

This clonotype was recorded at least ten times. This chain connects TRBV4-3 to TRBJ2-7, with a weak D call TRBD2 (6 bases). Looked up from germline, CDR1 is LGHNA and CDR2 is YSLEER. There are 18 residues in the CDR3. Trimming stripped 0 bases from V and 2 bases from J, with 20 bases between. The CDR3 DNA sequence: TGCGCCAGCAGCCAAGATCTGGGGGAGAATCCGGGGGCCTACGAGCAGTACTTC. It specifies CASSQDLGENPGAYEQYF.